This TCR beta chain was profiled in a study of beta chain features in type 1 diabetes. The study's findings and limits: The study found moderately but significantly shorter TCRB CDR3s in all four CD4+ subsets of Type 1 diabetes patients. VDJ junctions sequenced from type 1 diabetes patients showed fewer insertions and more deletions.

From germline, CDR1 is SQVTM and CDR2 ANQGSEA. The CDR3 extends over 13 amino acids. Deletions cut 6 bases from V and 2 bases from J, with 14 bases between. A CD45RO/CCR7/CD25/CD127/CD95/CD27 panel sorted naive, central memory, regulatory and stem cell-like memory CD4+ cells. Over 95% purity was reached by all sorted populations. As regards this clone: The target antigen is unknown.

The entirety of the isolated RNA underwent reverse transcription, so expressed TCRB transcripts were sequenced. The assay was immunoSEQ multiplex PCR, and TCRdb's table has in-frame clones only and misses some. The sample lists around 300,000 clones; roughly 11% were seen once. This TCR was recovered from a woman aged 25 to 39 in good health. This sequence joins TRBV29-1 and TRBJ2-7; possible D gene TRBD1, 6 bases. The sample comprised naive CD4+ T cells from blood. The DNA for the CDR3 is TGCAGCGTACCCGGACAGTCAACCTACGAGCAGTACTTC. Translating it yields CSVPGQSTYEQYF.